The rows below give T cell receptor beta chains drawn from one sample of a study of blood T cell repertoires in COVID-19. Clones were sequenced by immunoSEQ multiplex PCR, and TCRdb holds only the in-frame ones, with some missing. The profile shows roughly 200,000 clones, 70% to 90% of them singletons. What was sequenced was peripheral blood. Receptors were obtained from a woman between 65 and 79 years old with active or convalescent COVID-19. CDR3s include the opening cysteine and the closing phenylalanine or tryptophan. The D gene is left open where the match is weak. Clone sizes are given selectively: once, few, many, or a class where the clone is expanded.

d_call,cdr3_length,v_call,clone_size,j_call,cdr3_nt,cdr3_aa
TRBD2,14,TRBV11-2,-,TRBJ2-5,TGTGCCAGCAGCACTTTAGCGGGACAAGAGACCCAGTACTTC,CASSTLAGQETQYF
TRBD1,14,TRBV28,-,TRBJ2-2,TGTGCCAGCAGTTTGACAGGGGGTACCGGGGAGCTGTTTTTT,CASSLTGGTGELFF
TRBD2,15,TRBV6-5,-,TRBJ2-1,TGTGCCAGCAATGTTGGTAGCGGGATGGACAATGAGCAGTTCTTC,CASNVGSGMDNEQFF
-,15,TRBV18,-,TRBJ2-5,TGTGCCAGCTCAGATTACAGGGTCACCTCTGAGACCCAGTACTTC,CASSDYRVTSETQYF
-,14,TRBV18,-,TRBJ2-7,TGTGCCAGCTCAAGGACTACCTCGTCCTACGAGCAGTACTTC,CASSRTTSSYEQYF
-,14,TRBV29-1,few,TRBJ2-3,TGCAGCGTGGGCTCGGGACATCACGGAGATACGCAGTATTTT,CSVGSGHHGDTQYF
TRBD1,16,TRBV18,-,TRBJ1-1,TGTGCCAGCTCCCCGCAAGGGGGCGCGGGGAACACTGAAGCTTTCTTT,CASSPQGGAGNTEAFF
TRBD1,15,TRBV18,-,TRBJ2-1,TGTGCCAGCTCACAAGGACAGGGGGTGTTTAGTGAGCAGTTCTTC,CASSQGQGVFSEQFF
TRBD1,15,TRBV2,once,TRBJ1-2,TGTGCCAGCAGTCCGAATTCACAGGGGAACTATGGCTACACCTTC,CASSPNSQGNYGYTF
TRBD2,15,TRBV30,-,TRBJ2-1,TGTGCCTGGAGTGTAAGGGTGGGGGGGATTGTTGAGCAGTTCTTC,CAWSVRVGGIVEQFF
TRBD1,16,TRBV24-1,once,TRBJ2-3,TGTGCCACCAGTGACCCACAGGGGTTTGGGACAGATACGCAGTATTTT,CATSDPQGFGTDTQYF
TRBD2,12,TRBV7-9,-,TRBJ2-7,TGTGCCAGCAGCTTAGCTTCGGGAGGGCAGTACTTC,CASSLASGGQYF
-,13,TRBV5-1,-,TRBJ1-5,TGCGCCAGTAGAGGGACTCCAGGGCAGCCCCAGCATTTT,CASRGTPGQPQHF
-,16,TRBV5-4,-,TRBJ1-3,TGTGCCAGCAGCCCAGGATTCAGAACCTCTGGAAACACCATATATTTT,CASSPGFRTSGNTIYF
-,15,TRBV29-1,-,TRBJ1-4,TGCAGCGTTGAAGAGCGGGCGGGCCCAAATGAAAAACTGTTTTTT,CSVEERAGPNEKLFF
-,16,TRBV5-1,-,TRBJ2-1,TGCGCCAGCAGCTTGGAGGGGGATGTGGCCTACAATGAGCAGTTCTTC,CASSLEGDVAYNEQFF